The rows below give T cell receptor beta chains drawn from one sample of a study of cytomegalovirus exposure and HLA in healthy donors. The table came from immunoSEQ multiplex PCR; TCRdb's copy has only in-frame clones and leaves some out. The table lists about 130,000 clones, 65% to 75% of them singletons, with 5.5% to 8.5% in the top ten. Material: PBMCs. The receptors come from a man aged 40-50 years in good health and CMV-seropositive. The CDR3 runs from the conserved cysteine through the conserved F or W. A D gene is named only where the DNA matches it firmly. Not all rows give a size; the values are once, few, many and, for expanded clones, a class.

TRBV5-8	.	TRBJ2-3	.	CASSNRTRGDTGTQYF	TGTGCCAGCAGCAATCGGACACGAGGGGACACGGGTACGCAGTATTTT
TRBV30	TRBD2	TRBJ2-2	.	CAWSGGGGLTGELFF	TGTGCCTGGAGTGGGGGCGGGGGGTTAACCGGGGAGCTGTTTTTT
TRBV5-1	.	TRBJ2-7	.	CASSPEGRAYEQYF	TGCGCCAGCAGCCCGGAGGGCAGGGCCTACGAGCAGTACTTC
TRBV11-2	TRBD2	TRBJ2-1	.	CASSLSSGTSGSYEQFF	TGTGCCAGCAGCTTATCGAGCGGGACTAGCGGGAGCTATGAGCAGTTCTTC
TRBV18	TRBD2	TRBJ2-3	.	CASSPPRAGGQLDTQYF	TGTGCCAGCTCACCCCCGCGCGCGGGGGGCCAGTTAGATACGCAGTATTTT
TRBV4-2	.	TRBJ1-1	.	CASSLQGTEAFF	TGTGCCAGCAGCCTACAGGGTACAGAAGCTTTCTTT
TRBV6-5	.	TRBJ1-2	once	CASRQGSYGYTF	TGTGCCAGCAGGCAGGGGAGCTATGGCTACACCTTC
TRBV2	TRBD2	TRBJ2-3	.	CASTGTMRTDTQYF	TGTGCCAGCACCGGGACTATGCGCACAGATACGCAGTATTTT
TRBV19	.	TRBJ1-2	.	CASTQSNYGYTF	TGTGCCAGTACGCAGTCTAACTATGGCTACACCTTC
TRBV5-1	.	TRBJ1-1	.	CASSLDPAMNTEAFF	TGCGCCAGCAGCTTGGACCCAGCGATGAACACTGAAGCTTTCTTT
TRBV5-1	.	TRBJ2-3	.	CASSLAHPVGADTQYF	TGCGCCAGCAGCTTGGCACACCCGGTAGGAGCAGATACGCAGTATTTT
TRBV19	.	TRBJ1-2	.	CASSIASQATNYGYTF	TGTGCCAGTAGTATAGCCTCGCAGGCAACTAACTATGGCTACACCTTC
TRBV10-1	.	TRBJ2-1	few	CASSEGAYNEQFF	TGCGCCAGCAGTGAGGGGGCTTACAATGAGCAGTTCTTC
TRBV9	.	TRBJ2-2	.	CASSYSLSNTGELFF	TGTGCCAGCAGTTACAGCTTGTCGAACACCGGGGAGCTGTTTTTT
TRBV6-1	.	TRBJ1-2	.	CASSEGGGNGYTF	TGTGCCAGCAGTGAAGGGGGGGGGAATGGCTACACCTTC
TRBV5-4	.	TRBJ1-1	.	CASSTPGVLGTEAFF	TGTGCCAGCAGCACCCCAGGGGTACTGGGCACTGAAGCTTTCTTT
TRBV9	.	TRBJ2-7	.	CASSDQYEQYF	TGTGCCAGCAGCGATCAATACGAGCAGTACTTC
TRBV6-5	.	TRBJ1-1	.	CASSYGREAFF	TGTGCCAGCAGTTACGGCCGTGAAGCTTTCTTT
TRBV6-4	TRBD2	TRBJ2-3	.	CASSPTSASDTQYF	TGTGCCAGCAGTCCGACTAGCGCCTCAGATACGCAGTATTTT
TRBV19	TRBD1	TRBJ1-1	.	CASSSLAGGYMNTEAFF	TGTGCCAGTTCTAGTTTGGCAGGGGGGTACATGAACACTGAAGCTTTCTTT
TRBV2	TRBD1	TRBJ2-1	few	CASNTIQSGTGSYNEQFF	TGTGCCAGTAATACCATCCAGAGTGGGACAGGCTCCTACAATGAGCAGTTCTTC
TRBV7-9	TRBD1	TRBJ2-7	.	CASVKRDRGPEQYF	TGTGCCAGCGTCAAAAGGGACAGGGGGCCCGAGCAGTACTTC
TRBV28	.	TRBJ1-5	once	CATASRLSNQPQHF	TGTGCCACGGCAAGTAGACTTAGCAATCAGCCCCAGCATTTT
TRBV5-4	TRBD1	TRBJ1-1	.	CASSYRGGSTEAFF	TGTGCCAGCAGCTACAGGGGTGGTAGCACTGAAGCTTTCTTT
TRBV12-5	.	TRBJ1-5	once	CALRGRGWDQPQHF	TGTGCTCTTAGGGGTAGGGGATGGGATCAGCCCCAGCATTTT
TRBV5-6	TRBD1	TRBJ2-1	.	CASSLVDRASYNEQFF	TGTGCCAGCAGCTTGGTTGACAGGGCCTCCTACAATGAGCAGTTCTTC
TRBV19	TRBD1	TRBJ1-1	.	CASSPGQGRTEAFF	TGTGCCAGTAGTCCAGGACAGGGTCGGACTGAAGCTTTCTTT
TRBV28	TRBD1	TRBJ2-1	.	CASSGQGYNEQFF	TGTGCCAGCAGTGGACAGGGGTACAATGAGCAGTTCTTC
TRBV6-5	.	TRBJ2-7	.	CASSYGGSLSYEQYF	TGTGCCAGCAGTTACGGGGGGAGCCTTTCCTACGAGCAGTACTTC
TRBV6-4	TRBD1	TRBJ2-6	.	CASSDSGGAGANVLTF	TGTGCCAGCAGTGACTCAGGGGGCGCTGGGGCCAACGTCCTGACTTTC
TRBV5-1	.	TRBJ1-2	.	CASRSPGDFSGYTF	TGCGCCAGCAGAAGCCCAGGGGATTTCTCTGGCTACACCTTC
TRBV2	.	TRBJ1-6	.	CASTFNSPLHF	TGTGCCAGCACCTTTAATTCACCCCTCCACTTT